The 17 T cell receptor beta chains below all came from one sample that was sequenced in a study of control samples from healthy donors and cancer patients. Produced via immunoSEQ multiplex PCR; TCRdb's table is partial and in-frame only. This sample has under 150,000 clones; 92% occur once, and the top ten carry around 11%. The sample comprised blood. The source is a man under 40 in good health.

CDR3 coding DNA: TGTGCCAGCAGATCTGTAGCGAATGAGCAGTTCTTC. Protein product: CASRSVANEQFF. The V gene is TRBV28, the J gene TRBJ2-1, with a tentative D call TRBD2 (5 bases). This CDR3 has 12 residues. Trimming pared 6 bases from V and 7 bases from J, leaving 10 bases between. Germline assignment: CDR1 MDHEN and CDR2 SYDVKM.

CDR3 protein: CARSFIDRERLSSYNSPLHF. In DNA, the CDR3 is TGTGCCAGAAGCTTTATCGACAGGGAACGCCTCAGCTCCTATAATTCACCCCTCCACTTT. The chain links TRBV5-3 to TRBJ1-6; 7 nucleotides align to TRBD1. TRBV5-3 is an open reading frame, and its role is uncertain. The trim removed 2 bases at V and 0 bases at J, leaving 14 bases unmatched. This CDR3 is built from 20 residues.

About this clone itself: Given a much more abundant clone one base away, this may be a read error. The chain couples TRBV4-2 to TRBJ2-7, with TRBD1 matching over 7 bases. Per the germline V gene, CDR1 is LGHNA and CDR2 is YNFKEQ. The CDR3 runs to 16 residues. The CDR3, as DNA: TGTGTCAGCAGCCAAGACGAGGCCAGGGGGAAGGACGAGCAGTACTTC. It specifies CVSSQDEARGKDEQYF.

The chain links TRBV7-9 to TRBJ1-3; D remains ambiguous. The V and J ends lost 3 bases and 0 bases respectively, with 15 bases between them. Germline V lookup: CDR1 SEHNR, CDR2 FQNEAQ (reference sequence). The CDR3 covers 17 residues. The CDR3 is CASSFMTRSTSGNTIYF. CDR3 in DNA: TGTGCCAGCAGCTTCATGACAAGGAGCACCTCTGGAAACACCATATATTTT.

This rearrangement joins TRBV24-1 to TRBJ1-5, with D hard to call. The CDR3 runs 14 residues. The germline CDR1 and CDR2 sequences are KGHDR and SFDVKD. V dropped 1 base and J dropped 4 bases, with 7 bases sitting between them. CDR3 sequence reads: CATSDLQSNQPQHF. CDR3 bases: TGTGCCACCAGTGATTTACAGTCAAATCAGCCCCAGCATTTT.

This clone occurred once. V is TRBV11-2 and J is TRBJ1-1; D is unresolved. The CDR3 has 12 residues. The V end lost 6 bases, the J end lost 0 bases, and 5 bases lay between the germline ends. Looked up from germline, CDR1 is SGHAT and CDR2 is FQNNGV. DNA for the CDR3: TGTGCCAGCAGAAGACTGAACACTGAAGCTTTCTTT. This encodes CASRRLNTEAFF. The entire variable domain, with the rest obtained from reference TRBV11-2 and TRBJ1-1, is as follows: EAGVAQSPRYKIIEKRQSVAFWCNPISGHATLYWYQQILGQGPKLLIQFQNNGVVDDSQLPKDRFSAERLKGVDSTLKIQPAKLEDSAVYLCASRRLNTEAFFGQGTRLTVV.

The chain recombines TRBV11-2 with TRBJ2-3; TRBD1 aligns across 7 bases. CDR1 is SGHAT and CDR2 is FQNNGV in the germline V gene. V was pared by 5 bases and J by 2 bases, with 10 bases of the junction left unmatched. There are 16 residues in the CDR3. The CDR3, as DNA: TGTGCCAGCAGCCGATTCAGAGACAGGGACACAGATACGCAGTATTTT. Translating gives CASSRFRDRDTDTQYF.

This chain links TRBV11-3 with TRBJ2-1; 9 nucleotides agree with TRBD1. Germline V gene lookup returns CDR1 SGHNT and CDR2 YENEEA. V lost 5 bases and J lost 10; bases outside the gene matches: 12. The CDR3 is 15 residues long. CDR3 in DNA: TGTGCCAGCAGCCCGCCGGGGACAGGGATTGGGGAGCAGTTCTTC. Its translation is CASSPPGTGIGEQFF.

The table lists this clone with a few counts. V and J are TRBV7-2 and TRBJ2-7; 9 positions match TRBD2. The CDR3 loop spans 14 amino acids. V shed 5 bases and J 7 bases; nucleotides not matched to a gene: 9. Germline V gene lookup returns CDR1 SGHTA and CDR2 FQGNSA. The CDR3 DNA is TGTGCCAGCAGCCTAACTAGCGGGCCCATAGAGCAGTACTTC. Translating gives CASSLTSGPIEQYF.

The chain has TRBV5-5 and TRBJ1-1; D is perhaps TRBD1 (5 bases). The V gene lost 2 bases and the J gene lost 7 bases, with 12 bases spanning the gap. The germline V gene encodes CDR1 SGHKS and CDR2 YYEKEE (reference sequence). This CDR3 spans 13 amino acids. The DNA of the CDR3 is TGTGCCAGCAGCTTTCACCCGACAGTTGAAGCTTTCTTT. Encoded protein: CASSFHPTVEAFF.

The CDR3 reads CASSWIRPRNTEAFF. The CDR3 DNA is TGTGCCAGCAGCTGGATCCGTCCGAGGAACACTGAAGCTTTCTTT. The chain has TRBV14 and TRBJ1-1; no definite D call. Between the trimmed V and J ends, which lost 5 bases and 1 base, there was a span of 14 bases. Germline values: CDR1 SGHDN, CDR2 FVKESK. This CDR3 region has 15 residues.

The gene calls are TRBV7-3 and TRBJ1-2; D is ambiguous. This CDR3 comprises 14 residues. CDR1 and CDR2 (germline): SGHTA, FQGTGA. V lost 5 bases, J lost 7 bases, and 17 bases lay in between. The DNA for the CDR3 is TGTGCCAGCAGCCATTCCTCTTCCGGGAGTGGCTACACCTTC. Translating gives CASSHSSSGSGYTF.

The chain carries TRBV6-4 and TRBJ2-3; 13 positions agree with TRBD2. The CDR3 runs 16 residues. V lost 5 bases to trimming and J lost 5 bases; unmatched junction nucleotides: 7. Germline V gene data show CDR1 as MRHNA and CDR2 as SNTAGT. Here the CDR3 DNA reads TGTGCCAGCAGTCCCGGACTAGCGGGAGTAGGAGATACGCAGTATTTT. This sequence encodes CASSPGLAGVGDTQYF.

This clone has only one observation. The chain joins TRBV9 to TRBJ2-7, with D tentatively TRBD1 (6 bases). Germline values: CDR1 SGDLS, CDR2 YYNGEE. The CDR3 covers 17 residues. V was shortened by 0 bases and J by 2 bases, with 18 bases between the two germline ends. CDR3 sequence reads: CASSVGALGTTTYEQYF. As DNA, the CDR3 is TGTGCCAGCAGCGTAGGCGCTCTGGGGACAACAACCTACGAGCAGTACTTC.

The chain links TRBV9 to TRBJ2-3, with TRBD2 identical over 7 bases. The CDR3 has 15 residues. CDR1 SGDLS and CDR2 YYNGEE come from the germline V gene. The J segment lost 4 bases and the V segment lost 3 bases, leaving 8 bases of the junction unmatched. The CDR3 protein is CASSASTSAADTQYF. The DNA of the CDR3 is TGTGCCAGCAGCGCCTCTACTAGCGCGGCAGATACGCAGTATTTT.

The chain's CDR3 is CASSLVRNEQFF. As DNA, the CDR3 is TGTGCCAGCAGCTTAGTACGGAATGAGCAGTTCTTC. The rearrangement joins TRBV11-1 to TRBJ2-1; D is unclear. The V gene lost 1 base and the J gene lost 7 bases, with 5 bases spanning the gap. Looked up from germline, CDR1 is SGHAT and CDR2 is FQDESV (reference sequence). CDR3 size: 12 residues. Looking up the rest from reference TRBV11-1 and TRBJ2-1 gives the full variable domain: EAEVAQSPRYKITEKSQAVAFWCDPISGHATLYWYRQILGQGPELLVQFQDESVVDDSQLPKDRFSAERLKGVDSTLKIQPAELGDSAMYLCASSLVRNEQFFGPGTRLTVL.

V and J are TRBV14 and TRBJ1-2, with 7 bases aligning to TRBD1. The trim removed 4 bases at V and 5 bases at J, leaving 13 bases unmatched. CDR3 size: 16 residues. Germline V CDR1 and CDR2: SGHDN, FVKESK. The chain's CDR3 is CASSPMDRSEGYGYTF. In nucleotides, the CDR3 is TGTGCCAGCAGCCCCATGGACAGGTCGGAGGGGTATGGCTACACCTTC.